This T cell receptor (beta chain) stems from a study of chemoradiotherapy in HPV16-positive cancers. This CDR3 region has 15 residues. Trimming pared 0 bases from V and 5 bases from J, leaving 10 bases between. CDR1 and CDR2 from the germline V gene are MGHRA and YSYEKL. The study, taken as a whole, reports: Non-HPV-specific T cells did not expand in tumors during treatment, whereas candidate HPV-specific clones and E7-related motifs did. HPV-responsive T-cell expansion during chemoradiotherapy was linked to improved recurrence-free survival in HPV16-positive patients.

The protocol was immunoSEQ multiplex PCR, while the TCRdb copy is restricted to in-frame clones and leaves out a portion. The sample has tens of thousands of clones; roughly nine tenths are singletons. Turning to this clone: What it binds is unknown.

V gene TRBV4-1 combines with J gene TRBJ2-2; D is undetermined. Sequenced material: blood, taken from a patient who underwent chemoradiotherapy. The sequence came from a human donor with HPV-associated anogenital cancer. CDR3 nucleotide sequence: TGCGCCAGCAGCCAAGATCAGGTCCGGACCGGGGAGCTGTTTTTT. It codes for CASSQDQVRTGELFF.